Each of the 17 T cell receptor beta chains below was sequenced from the same sample in a study of neurological immune-mediated disorders. TCRdb re-analysed the 5' RACE reads in MiXCR, keeping a single row per CDR3 protein. The sample carries about 50,000 distinct CDR3 sequences, 15% to 20% recorded once. Input material: PBMCs. These receptors all come from a man aged 55-75 years in good health.

This clonotype has more than one count but fewer than ten. A clone one base away is much larger, so this may be a read error. The chain recombines TRBV28 with TRBJ1-2, with D maybe TRBD1 (6 bases). Germline CDR1 MDHEN, CDR2 SYDVKM. The CDR3 runs 11 residues. The V end was cut by 10 bases, the J end by 8 bases, with 14 bases between. Here the CDR3 reads CANREGVGYTF. The DNA of the CDR3 is TGTGCCAACAGGGAGGGGGTCGGCTACACCTTC.

This clonotype has a count of ten or more. The rearrangement links TRBV20-1 to TRBJ1-5, with a possible D match to TRBD1 (5 bases). The CDR3 consists of 14 residues. The germline V gene encodes CDR1 DFQATT and CDR2 SNEGSKA (reference sequence). V lost 4 bases and J lost 2, with 12 bases in between. CDR3 bases: TGCAGTGCTAAGGACACTTCGGGCAATCAGCCCCAGCATTTT. This codes for CSAKDTSGNQPQHF.

At least ten counts were recorded for this clonotype. This chain connects TRBV11-2 to TRBJ2-1, with TRBD2 identical over 7 bases. V dropped 1 base and J dropped 7; count of bases not matched to a gene: 10. Germline-derived CDR1 and CDR2 are SGHAT and FQNNGV. CDR3 length: 16 amino acids. The CDR3 spells CASSLAGTRGGNEQFF. The DNA for the CDR3 is TGTGCCAGCAGCTTAGCGGGGACTCGGGGAGGGAATGAGCAGTTCTTC.

At least ten counts were recorded for this clonotype. This chain joins TRBV20-1 and TRBJ2-7, with TRBD1 matching 9 bases. The CDR3 contains 13 residues. V dropped 6 bases and J dropped 3; count of bases not matched to a gene: 6. Germline CDR1 DFQATT, CDR2 SNEGSKA (reference sequence). In nucleotides, the CDR3 is TGCAGTGCCGGGACAGGGAAAGGCTACGAGCAGTACTTC. Protein sequence: CSAGTGKGYEQYF.

This clonotype was recorded at least ten times. This sequence joins TRBV5-1 and TRBJ2-1, with a weak D call TRBD2 (6 bases). This CDR3 contains 15 residues. CDR1 is SGHRS and CDR2 is YFSETQ in the germline V gene. V was trimmed by 2 bases and J by 3 bases, leaving 12 bases between them. Here the CDR3 DNA reads TGCGCCAGCAGCTTCCGGGAGATGGACTACAATGAGCAGTTCTTC. This sequence encodes CASSFREMDYNEQFF. The full variable domain, in which reference TRBV5-1 and TRBJ2-1 provide the parts outside the CDR3, is KAGVTQTPRYLIKTRGQQVTLSCSPISGHRSVSWYQQTPGQGLQFLFEYFSETQRNKGNFPGRFSGRQFSNSRSEMNVSTLELGDSALYLCASSFREMDYNEQFFGPGTRLTVL.

The chain carries TRBV4-1 and TRBJ2-1; 11 nucleotides agree with TRBD2. The ends lost 2 bases at V and 10 bases at J; junction bases unmatched: 7. CDR1 and CDR2 (germline): MGHRA, YSYEKL. CDR3 length: 15 amino acids. The chain's CDR3 is CASSQPTSGRREQFF. CDR3 nucleotide sequence: TGCGCCAGCAGCCAACCCACTAGCGGGAGAAGGGAGCAGTTCTTC.

At least ten counts were recorded for this clonotype. The chain uses TRBV7-8 and TRBJ2-5; D is possibly TRBD1 or TRBD2 (7 bases each). Trimming removed 5 bases from V and 2 bases from J, with 18 bases in between. Germline V gives CDR1 SGHVS, CDR2 FQNEAQ. This CDR3 spans 16 amino acids. CDR3 coding DNA: TGTGCCAGCAGCCCAGGGGGGGGAGGGCGTCAAGAGACCCAGTACTTC. This sequence encodes CASSPGGGGRQETQYF.

V is TRBV5-1 and J is TRBJ2-1; TRBD2 is a possible D gene (6 bases). With 3 bases removed from V and 4 bases from J, the gap between germline ends came to 11 bases. CDR3 size: 14 residues. Germline-derived CDR1 and CDR2 are SGHRS and YFSETQ. The CDR3 bases are TGCGCCAGCAGCTATCCGGGAGCTTACAATGAGCAGTTCTTC. Amino acid sequence: CASSYPGAYNEQFF. Drawing the rest from reference TRBV5-1 and TRBJ2-1, the complete variable domain is KAGVTQTPRYLIKTRGQQVTLSCSPISGHRSVSWYQQTPGQGLQFLFEYFSETQRNKGNFPGRFSGRQFSNSRSEMNVSTLELGDSALYLCASSYPGAYNEQFFGPGTRLTVL.

This clonotype was seen repeatedly, ten times or more. The chain has TRBV5-1 and TRBJ2-6; D not resolved. CDR1 SGHRS and CDR2 YFSETQ come from the germline V gene. The V gene lost 5 bases and the J gene lost 0 bases, with 9 bases spanning the gap. The CDR3 length is 15 residues. The CDR3 coding sequence is TGCGCCAGCAGTTTCTGGGACTCTGGGGCCAACGTCCTGACTTTC. This translates into CASSFWDSGANVLTF.

The genes are TRBV20-1 and TRBJ2-7, with 13 bases identical to TRBD2. J was trimmed by 3 bases and V by 6 bases; bases with no gene match: 11. CDR1 and CDR2 (germline): DFQATT, SNEGSKA (reference sequence). The CDR3 is made up of 16 amino acids. Here the CDR3 reads CSAPPPTSGRFYEQYF. The CDR3 DNA reads as TGCAGTGCGCCCCCCCCGACTAGCGGGAGGTTCTACGAGCAGTACTTC.

This clonotype occurred many times. The chain links TRBV20-1 to TRBJ1-4, with D possibly matching TRBD1 (6 bases). The CDR3 totals 13 residues. Germline lookup yields CDR1 DFQATT and CDR2 SNEGSKA (reference sequence). V lost 4 bases, J lost 8 bases, and 14 bases lay in between. The CDR3 loop is CSAKAQGIEKLFF. The CDR3 coding sequence is TGCAGTGCTAAAGCGCAGGGGATCGAAAAACTGTTTTTT.

This clonotype was counted ten times or more. The rearrangement uses TRBV12-3 or TRBV12-4 and TRBJ1-2; the match to TRBD1 covers 10 bases. The V gene end was trimmed by 5 bases and the J gene end by 5 bases; junction bases not matched to a gene: 14. The CDR3 consists of 17 residues. CDR3 nucleotides: TGTGCCAGCAGTCCTAGCAGGGACAGGGGTCCAAGGTATGGCTACACCTTC. Protein product: CASSPSRDRGPRYGYTF.

This clonotype was recorded many times. The chain joins TRBV27 to TRBJ2-7; tentatively, D is TRBD1 (6 bases). V lost 2 bases to trimming and J lost 3 bases, with 8 bases between them. CDR3 size: 13 residues. CDR1 is MNHEY, CDR2 SMNVEV, per germline (reference sequence). The CDR3 here is CASSLDRNYEQYF. For the CDR3, the DNA is TGTGCCAGCAGTTTAGACAGGAACTACGAGCAGTACTTC.

This clonotype came up many times. V and J are TRBV6-1 and TRBJ2-5; 9 nucleotides align to TRBD2. V was clipped by 2 bases and J by 2 bases; unmatched bases: 3. This CDR3 is 15 amino acids long. Germline assignment: CDR1 MNHNS and CDR2 SASEGT. The CDR3 sequence is CASSEIAGEQETQYF. The CDR3 DNA reads TGTGCCAGCAGTGAAATAGCGGGGGAACAAGAGACCCAGTACTTC.

About this clonotype itself: A read error may explain this, as a much larger clone is one base away. The chain carries TRBV7-8 and TRBJ1-5; possible D gene TRBD1, 6 bases. This CDR3 spans 16 amino acids. CDR1 SGHVS and CDR2 FQNEAQ come from the germline V gene. For the CDR3, the DNA is TGTGTCAGCAGCTTAAGGGCAGGGGATAGCAATCAGCCCCAGCATTTT. The encoded protein is CVSSLRAGDSNQPQHF.

Many counts were recorded for this clonotype. The gene calls are TRBV12-3 or TRBV12-4 and TRBJ2-5; 11 positions match TRBD2. The CDR3 consists of 14 residues. J gave up 5 bases and V 6 bases, and 5 bases lay outside the gene matches. DNA of the CDR3: TGTGCCAGCAGCCAAGGGACTAGCGGTGAGACCCAGTACTTC. This gives the protein CASSQGTSGETQYF.

This clonotype was counted a few times. This chain links TRBV5-1 with TRBJ2-3; no firm D call. The CDR3 contains 14 residues. The germline gives CDR1 SGHRS, CDR2 YFSETQ. The V end lost 4 bases, the J end lost 3 bases, and 12 bases lay between the germline ends. The CDR3: CASSPGPETDTQYF. The CDR3 bases are TGCGCCAGCAGCCCCGGGCCGGAGACAGATACGCAGTATTTT.